This T cell receptor beta chain was identified in a study of blood T cell repertoires in COVID-19 (dated by TCRdb to 2018 to 2021). Regarding the complete study: Samples from collaborators originated in the United States, Italy and Spain and spanned both the acute and convalescent phases of COVID-19. The prospective study material was composed of cDNA or gDNA derived from T cells, B-cell-depleted T cells, or PBMCs. Subjects who had been exposed to COVID-19, were actively infected with it, or had recovered from it provided the deeply sampled blood TCRbeta repertoires that made up the dataset. The repertoires were released in a freely available public database intended as a resource for research on the immune response to SARS-CoV-2. Samples came from the ongoing ImmuneRACE study (first 160 participants) plus 1,254 subjects from 6 global collaborators. The sample metadata nearly always contained a de-identified subject ID, COVID-19 status, age in years and sex. Where HLA class I and class II types were available, the types were taken from metadata supplied by the sample provider, not from assay-based typing. General findings and caveats noted by the study authors: How much clinical and demographic metadata was included differed by source and by participant, and the metadata was provided uncurated.

For this clone: This clone's antigen is unknown. No per-base quality is available; no much larger clone lies one base away.

As encoded in the germline V gene, CDR1 is SGHVS while CDR2 is FQNEAQ. After removal of 1 base from V and 3 bases from J, the junction retains 5 bases not matched to a gene. Reading from cysteine to phenylalanine, the CDR3 counts 16 amino acids. Only the CDR3 region is kept as DNA, spanning 48 bases read in frame from base 1. The immunoSEQ Assay, a bias-controlled multiplex PCR, was used to amplify TCRbeta CDR3 regions from genomic DNA. From the authors' description of their analysis: Nucleated cell counts per sample were estimated from amplification of reference gene primers within the assay. Sequence reads were collapsed and filtered to measure the absolute abundance of every unique TCRbeta CDR3 rearrangement. For each sample, productive Simpson clonality was calculated as the square root of Simpson's diversity index over productive rearrangements. As stored in TCRdb, this immuneACCESS dataset retains in-frame rearrangements with V and J assigned. A fraction of the clones does not appear; measured against another copy, unresolved V genes explain less than half of the discrepancy, and the remainder lacks a known reason. V and J calls and clone size are as listed in that table; D and trimming were resolved from the DNA. For this sample the table gives about 160,000 clones, of which around 85% were detected only once. The ten largest clones represent approximately 3% of the sample.

The collaborating institutions used their own protocols to collect whole blood in K2EDTA tubes. For TCRbeta analysis, collaborator samples were shipped as frozen whole blood, as isolated PBMCs, or as DNA extracted from either sample type. The V and J genes are TRBV7-8 and TRBJ2-2; 7 bases in between match TRBD1. Sequencing input: peripheral blood. The receptor was isolated from a human donor with acute or convalescent COVID-19. The donor label of this sample is uncertain. In nucleotide form, the sequence is TGTGCCAGCAGCTTAGAAGGGGGCATTGACACCGGGGAGCTGTTTTTT. Translated, this gives CASSLEGGIDTGELFF.